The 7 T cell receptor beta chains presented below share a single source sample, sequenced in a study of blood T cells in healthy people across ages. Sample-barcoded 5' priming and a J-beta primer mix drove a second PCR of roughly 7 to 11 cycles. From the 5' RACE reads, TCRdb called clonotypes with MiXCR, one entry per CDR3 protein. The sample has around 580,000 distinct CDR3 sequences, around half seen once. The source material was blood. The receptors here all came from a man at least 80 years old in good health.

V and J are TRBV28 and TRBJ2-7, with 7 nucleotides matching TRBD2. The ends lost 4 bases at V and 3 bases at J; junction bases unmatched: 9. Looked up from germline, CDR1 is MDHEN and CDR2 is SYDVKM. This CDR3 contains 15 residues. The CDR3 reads CASSSGGVDDYEQYF. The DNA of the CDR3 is TGTGCCAGCAGTTCGGGGGGAGTTGATGACTACGAGCAGTACTTC.

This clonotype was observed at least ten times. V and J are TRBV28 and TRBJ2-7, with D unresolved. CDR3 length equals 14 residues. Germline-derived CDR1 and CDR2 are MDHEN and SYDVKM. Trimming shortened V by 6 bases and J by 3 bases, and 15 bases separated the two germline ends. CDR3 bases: TGTGCCAGCAGGCCCCTTCGAAGGGTCTACGAGCAGTACTTC. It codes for CASRPLRRVYEQYF.

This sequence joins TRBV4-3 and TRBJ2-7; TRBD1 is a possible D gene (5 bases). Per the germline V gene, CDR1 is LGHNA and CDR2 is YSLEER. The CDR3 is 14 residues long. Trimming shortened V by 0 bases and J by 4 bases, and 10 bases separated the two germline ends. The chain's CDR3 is CASSQDPQGYEQYF. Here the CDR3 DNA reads TGCGCCAGCAGCCAAGACCCTCAGGGTTACGAGCAGTACTTC.

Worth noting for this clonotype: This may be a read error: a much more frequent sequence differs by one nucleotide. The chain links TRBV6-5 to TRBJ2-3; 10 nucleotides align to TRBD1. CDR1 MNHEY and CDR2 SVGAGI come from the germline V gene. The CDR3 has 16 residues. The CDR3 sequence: CVSSSRTGGSTDTQYF. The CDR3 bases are TGTGTCAGCAGTTCTCGGACAGGGGGAAGCACAGATACGCAGTATTTT.

This CDR3 is CASSGRGGVSYEQYF. The CDR3 DNA reads TGTGCCAGCAGCGGACGCGGTGGGGTTTCCTACGAGCAGTACTTC. The rearrangement uses TRBV6-2 or TRBV6-3 and TRBJ2-7, with unresolved D. Between the trimmed V and J ends, which lost 6 bases and 1 base, there was a span of 16 bases. This CDR3 is 15 amino acids long. Germline values: CDR1 MNHEY, CDR2 SVGEGT.

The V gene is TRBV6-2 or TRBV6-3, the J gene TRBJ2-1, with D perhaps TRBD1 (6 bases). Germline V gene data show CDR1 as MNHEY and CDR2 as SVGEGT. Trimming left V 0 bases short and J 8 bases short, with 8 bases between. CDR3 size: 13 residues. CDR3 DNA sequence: TGTGCCAGCAGTTACTCGAGGGGGTATGAGCAGTTCTTC. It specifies CASSYSRGYEQFF.

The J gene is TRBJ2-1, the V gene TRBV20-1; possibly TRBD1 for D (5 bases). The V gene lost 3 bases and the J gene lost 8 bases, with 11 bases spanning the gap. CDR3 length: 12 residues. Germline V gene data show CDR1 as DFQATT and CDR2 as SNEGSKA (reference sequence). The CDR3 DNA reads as TGCAGTGCTAGCCTTGGGGCGGATGAGCAGTTCTTC. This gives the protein CSASLGADEQFF.